What follows are 21 T cell receptor beta chains derived from one specimen sequenced in a study of T and B cells in COVID-19 patients. Multiplex PCR with BIOMED2 TRB-A/B primer pools amplified TRB rearrangements. TCRdb reprocessed the multiplex PCR reads with MiXCR, giving one entry per CDR3 protein. The repertoire holds roughly 16,000 distinct CDR3 sequences, with less than 30% as singletons. TRB was amplified from about 250-500 ng of blood genomic DNA. Specimen: blood. The receptors were sampled from a human donor who had recovered from COVID-19.

This clonotype is medium-sized in the sample. The genes are TRBV29-1 and TRBJ1-2; D gene uncertain. The V and J ends lost 2 bases and 1 base respectively, with 5 bases between them. This CDR3 is 12 amino acids long. CDR1 is SQVTM, CDR2 ANQGSEA, per germline. Written as DNA, the CDR3 is TGCAGCGTTGAAACTCATAACTATGGCTACACCTTC. It codes for CSVETHNYGYTF.

V gene TRBV4-3 combines with J gene TRBJ1-2; tentative D call: TRBD1 (6 bases). The germline V gene has CDR1 LGHNA and CDR2 YSLEER. The CDR3 has 13 amino acids. The ends were cut back, 1 base at V and 8 bases at J, with 11 bases in the middle. The CDR3 region is CASSQVGGLGYTF. The CDR3 nucleotides are TGCGCCAGCAGCCAAGTGGGGGGCCTCGGCTACACCTTC.

CDR3 in amino acids: CASSRTRSSGANVLTF. The DNA of the CDR3 is TGCGCCAGCAGCCGGACACGGAGCTCTGGGGCCAACGTCCTGACTTTC. The V call is TRBV5-1, the J call TRBJ2-6, with TRBD1 as a possible D gene (5 bases). V was trimmed by 4 bases and J by 0 bases, leaving 11 bases between them. Germline V gives CDR1 SGHRS, CDR2 YFSETQ. This CDR3 has 16 residues.

This clonotype has a handful of counts. The chain links TRBV27 to TRBJ1-1; 11 nucleotides agree with TRBD1. J was trimmed by 1 base and V by 3 bases; bases with no gene match: 4. Germline V gives CDR1 MNHEY, CDR2 SMNVEV (reference sequence). The CDR3 is made up of 16 amino acids. CDR3 sequence: CASSFRTGGPNTEAFF. DNA of the CDR3: TGTGCCAGCAGTTTTCGGACAGGGGGCCCGAACACTGAAGCTTTCTTT.

This clonotype is deemed medium-sized. The chain employs TRBV19 and TRBJ2-7, with D tentatively TRBD2 (5 bases). The CDR3 spans 13 residues. V dropped 0 bases and J dropped 3 bases, with 6 bases sitting between them. Germline CDR1 is LNHDA and CDR2 is SQIVND (reference sequence). CDR3 nucleotides: TGTGCCAGTAGTATAGATCGGGACTACGAGCAGTACTTC. Translated, it gives CASSIDRDYEQYF.

The sample holds many counts of this clonotype. In nucleotides, the CDR3 is TGTGCCAGCAGCTTGGTTCAGGGGGGTGTGAAACTGTTTTTT. Its protein product is CASSLVQGGVKLFF. This chain links TRBV5-6 with TRBJ1-4; TRBD1 agrees at 7 bases. Germline CDR1 is SGHDT and CDR2 is YYEEEE. This CDR3 spans 14 amino acids. J lost 11 bases, V lost 0 bases, and 7 bases had no gene match.

This sequence joins TRBV28 and TRBJ1-1; 7 bases are a match to TRBD1. Germline trimming cut 5 bases from V and 5 bases from J; bases unmatched to any gene: 8. Per the germline V gene, CDR1 is MDHEN and CDR2 is SYDVKM. The CDR3 runs to 14 residues. CDR3 loop: CASSRGGVETEAFF. DNA of the CDR3: TGTGCCAGCAGTCGAGGGGGCGTCGAAACTGAAGCTTTCTTT.

In its sample, this clonotype ranks as medium-sized. V and J are TRBV29-1 and TRBJ2-7; D unclear. The V end lost 4 bases, the J end lost 1 base, and 11 bases lay between the germline ends. The CDR3 contains 13 residues. Germline values: CDR1 SQVTM, CDR2 ANQGSEA. CDR3 in amino acids: CSVATPLSYEQYF. CDR3 coding DNA: TGCAGCGTTGCGACTCCTCTTTCCTACGAGCAGTACTTC.

By its share, this clonotype is medium-sized. This chain connects TRBV19 to TRBJ2-7, with D tentatively TRBD2 (5 bases). The CDR3 is 14 residues long. Germline CDR1 reads LNHDA; CDR2 reads SQIVND (reference sequence). V lost 2 bases and J lost 3, with 11 bases in between. Here the CDR3 reads CASSIIGGDYEQYF. The CDR3 DNA sequence: TGTGCCAGTAGTATAATAGGAGGCGACTACGAGCAGTACTTC.

This clonotype came up once. The chain uses TRBV15 and TRBJ1-1; 8 nucleotides line up with TRBD1. The CDR3 covers 15 residues. The V gene end was trimmed by 1 base and the J gene end by 1 base; junction bases not matched to a gene: 2. Germline CDR1 is LNHNV and CDR2 is YYDKDF (reference sequence). CDR3 protein: CATSRGGTGNTEAFF. The CDR3 DNA sequence: TGTGCCACCAGCAGAGGGGGGACAGGGAACACTGAAGCTTTCTTT.

The V and J genes are TRBV7-6 and TRBJ1-3; a possible D gene is TRBD1 (5 bases). Germline CDR1 reads SGHVS; CDR2 reads FNYEAQ. The CDR3 covers 15 residues. The V end lost 2 bases, the J end lost 4 bases, and 12 bases lay between the germline ends. In nucleotides, the CDR3 is TGTGCCAGCAGCTTACCGGCAGGGACGGGAAACACCATATATTTT. Its translation is CASSLPAGTGNTIYF.

Sample share makes this clonotype medium-sized (0.01 to 0.1%). The chain has TRBV27 and TRBJ2-2, with a possible D match to TRBD2 (5 bases). The V gene lost 3 bases and the J gene lost 1 base, with 9 bases spanning the gap. CDR1 and CDR2 from the germline V gene are MNHEY and SMNVEV (reference sequence). The CDR3 runs 15 residues. CDR3 in DNA: TGTGCCAGCAGTTTTGGACTCGTGAACACCGGGGAGCTGTTTTTT. It encodes CASSFGLVNTGELFF.

The chain recombines TRBV19 with TRBJ1-1; D call uncertain. Germline CDR1 and CDR2: LNHDA and SQIVND (reference sequence). The CDR3 sequence is 13 residues long. V dropped 2 bases and J dropped 11 bases, with 15 bases sitting between them. As DNA, the CDR3 is TGTGCCAGTAGTATAAAAGCGTCCGGGGAGGCTTTCTTT. As protein: CASSIKASGEAFF.

The table lists this clonotype with a few counts. This chain links TRBV24-1 with TRBJ1-5; maybe TRBD1 (5 bases). Trimming took 5 bases from V and 10 from J, leaving 14 bases between them. Germline CDR1 is KGHDR and CDR2 is SFDVKD. The CDR3 is 13 residues long. CDR3 residues: CATSGQGLRPQHF. The DNA of the CDR3 is TGTGCCACCAGTGGGCAGGGCCTCCGCCCCCAGCATTTT.

In its sample, this clonotype ranks as medium-sized. The V gene is TRBV19, the J gene TRBJ2-1; 12 bases agree with TRBD2. From germline, CDR1 is LNHDA and CDR2 SQIVND (reference sequence). This CDR3 has 16 residues. Trimming removed 4 bases from V and 10 bases from J; junction bases left unmatched: 11. As DNA, the CDR3 is TGTGCCAGTAGTACTAGCGGGGGGGCGAGCCGCGGGGAGCAGTTCTTC. It translates to CASSTSGGASRGEQFF.

By frequency in the sample, this clonotype is medium-sized. The chain uses TRBV30 and TRBJ2-1, with D tentatively TRBD1 (5 bases). Germline-derived CDR1 and CDR2 are GTSNPN and SVGIG (reference sequence). The CDR3 totals 12 residues. V was clipped by 3 bases and J by 10 bases, with 13 bases between them. For the CDR3, the DNA is TGTGCCTGGAGGGGCAGGGCGTGGGAGCAGTTCTTC. It is translated as CAWRGRAWEQFF.

The chain is built from TRBV11-1 and TRBJ2-7; TRBD1 aligns across 8 bases. The germline V gene encodes CDR1 SGHAT and CDR2 FQDESV (reference sequence). The CDR3 covers 13 residues. V was clipped by 7 bases and J by 3 bases; unmatched bases: 5. DNA for the CDR3: TGTGCCAGCACCCAGGGACAGGACTACGAGCAGTACTTC. Its translation is CASTQGQDYEQYF.

V is TRBV7-2 and J is TRBJ1-1; TRBD1 is a possible D gene (5 bases). V gave up 5 bases and J gave up 4 bases, with 17 bases separating them. CDR1 and CDR2 (germline): SGHTA, FQGNSA. The CDR3 has 15 residues. The CDR3, as DNA: TGTGCCAGCAGCCCAGGGACGATTCTCAGCACTGAAGCTTTCTTT. It specifies CASSPGTILSTEAFF.

To note about this clonotype: Being one base from a much bigger clone, this may be a read error. CDR3 in amino acids: CASSTKGWIYGYTF. The CDR3 bases are TGTGCCAGTAGTACCAAGGGCTGGATCTATGGCTACACCTTC. The chain combines TRBV19 with TRBJ1-2; D uncertain. This CDR3 spans 14 amino acids. The V end lost 4 bases, the J end lost 4 bases, and 13 bases lay between the germline ends. Germline-derived CDR1 and CDR2 are LNHDA and SQIVND (reference sequence).

This clonotype was counted only a few times. The V gene is TRBV12-3 or TRBV12-4, the J gene TRBJ2-7; 7 bases agree with TRBD1. Trimming took 6 bases from V and 3 from J; bases not matched to a gene: 5. CDR3 size: 13 residues. CDR3 residues: CASRPTGVYEQYF. In nucleotides, the CDR3 is TGTGCCAGCAGGCCCACAGGGGTCTACGAGCAGTACTTC.

The gene calls are TRBV20-1 and TRBJ1-2; no clear D. Germline V gives CDR1 DFQATT, CDR2 SNEGSKA (reference sequence). Trimming took off 0 bases at V and 8 bases at J, with 4 bases between the two ends. The length of the CDR3 is 10 residues. The CDR3 nucleotides read TGCAGTGCTAGAGATGAGGGCTACACCTTC. Translating it yields CSARDEGYTF.